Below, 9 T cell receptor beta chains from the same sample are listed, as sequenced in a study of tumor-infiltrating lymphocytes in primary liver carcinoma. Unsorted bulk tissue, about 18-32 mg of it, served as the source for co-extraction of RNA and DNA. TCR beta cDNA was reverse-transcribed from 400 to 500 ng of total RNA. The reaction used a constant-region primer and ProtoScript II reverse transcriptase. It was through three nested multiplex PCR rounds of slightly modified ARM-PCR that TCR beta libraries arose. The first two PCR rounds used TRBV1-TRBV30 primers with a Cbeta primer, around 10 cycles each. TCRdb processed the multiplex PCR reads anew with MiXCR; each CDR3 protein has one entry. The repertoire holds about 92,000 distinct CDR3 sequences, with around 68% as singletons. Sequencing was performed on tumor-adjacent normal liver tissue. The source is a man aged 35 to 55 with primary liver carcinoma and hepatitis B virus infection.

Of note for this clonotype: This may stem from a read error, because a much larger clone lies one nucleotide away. The CDR3 DNA is TGTGTCAGCAGTTACCTCAGGGTTCAAGAGACCCAGTACTTC. Encoded protein: CVSSYLRVQETQYF. V and J are TRBV6-2 or TRBV6-3 and TRBJ2-5, with D possibly being TRBD1 (5 bases). CDR1 MNHEY and CDR2 SVGEGT come from the germline V gene. This CDR3 spans 14 amino acids.

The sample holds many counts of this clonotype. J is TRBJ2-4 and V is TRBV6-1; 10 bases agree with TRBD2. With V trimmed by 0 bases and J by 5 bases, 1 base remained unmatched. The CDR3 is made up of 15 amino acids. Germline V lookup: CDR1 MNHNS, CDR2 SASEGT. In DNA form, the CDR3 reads TGTGCCAGCAGTGAAGCGCTAGCGGGAGAAAACATTCAGTACTTC. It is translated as CASSEALAGENIQYF.

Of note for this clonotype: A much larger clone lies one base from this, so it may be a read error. CDR3 sequence reads: CASRPTGVETQYF. Written as DNA, the CDR3 is TGTGCCAGCAGACCCACGGGTGTGGAGACCCAGTACTTC. V usage is TRBV12-3 or TRBV12-4 and J usage is TRBJ2-5, with unresolved D. V gave up 6 bases and J gave up 5 bases, with 13 bases separating them. The CDR3 runs 13 residues.

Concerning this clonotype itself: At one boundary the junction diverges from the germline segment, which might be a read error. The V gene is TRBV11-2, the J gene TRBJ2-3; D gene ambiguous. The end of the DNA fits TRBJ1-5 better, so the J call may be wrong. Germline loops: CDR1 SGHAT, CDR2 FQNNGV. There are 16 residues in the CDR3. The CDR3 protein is CAGSPPTSGSTDTQHF. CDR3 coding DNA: TGTGCCGGCAGTCCCCCGACTAGCGGCAGCACAGATACGCAGCATTTT.

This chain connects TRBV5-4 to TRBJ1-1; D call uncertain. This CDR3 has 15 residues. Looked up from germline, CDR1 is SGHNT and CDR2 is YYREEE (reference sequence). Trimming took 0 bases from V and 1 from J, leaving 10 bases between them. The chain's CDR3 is CASSLDLGWNTEAFF. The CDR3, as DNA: TGTGCCAGCAGCTTGGACCTGGGGTGGAACACTGAAGCTTTCTTT.

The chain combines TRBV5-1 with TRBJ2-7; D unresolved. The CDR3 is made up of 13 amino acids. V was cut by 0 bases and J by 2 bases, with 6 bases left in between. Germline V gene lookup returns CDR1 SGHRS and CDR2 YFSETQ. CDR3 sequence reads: CASSLGSPYEQYF. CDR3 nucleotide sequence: TGCGCCAGCAGCTTGGGCAGCCCCTACGAGCAGTACTTC. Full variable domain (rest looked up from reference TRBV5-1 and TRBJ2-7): KAGVTQTPRYLIKTRGQQVTLSCSPISGHRSVSWYQQTPGQGLQFLFEYFSETQRNKGNFPGRFSGRQFSNSRSEMNVSTLELGDSALYLCASSLGSPYEQYFGPGTRLTVT.

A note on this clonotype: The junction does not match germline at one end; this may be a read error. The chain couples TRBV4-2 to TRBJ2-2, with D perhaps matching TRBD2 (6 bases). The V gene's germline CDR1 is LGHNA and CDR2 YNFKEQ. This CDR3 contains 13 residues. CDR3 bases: TGTGCCAGGAGCCAAGGACAAGGCGGGGAGCTGTCTTTT. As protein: CARSQGQGGELSF.

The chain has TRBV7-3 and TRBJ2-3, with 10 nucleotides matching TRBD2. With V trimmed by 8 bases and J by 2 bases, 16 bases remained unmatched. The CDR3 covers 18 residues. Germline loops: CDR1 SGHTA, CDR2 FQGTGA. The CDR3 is CASPLRARLAGSTDTQYF. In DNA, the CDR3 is TGTGCCAGCCCTCTGAGGGCCCGACTAGCGGGTTCCACAGATACGCAGTATTTT.

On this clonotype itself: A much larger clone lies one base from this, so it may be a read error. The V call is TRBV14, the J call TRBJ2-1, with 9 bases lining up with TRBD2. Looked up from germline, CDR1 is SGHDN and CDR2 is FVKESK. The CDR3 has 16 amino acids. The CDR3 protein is CASSRDPASGVNEQLF. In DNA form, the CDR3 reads TGTGCCAGCAGCCGAGATCCAGCTAGCGGGGTCAATGAGCAGCTCTTC.